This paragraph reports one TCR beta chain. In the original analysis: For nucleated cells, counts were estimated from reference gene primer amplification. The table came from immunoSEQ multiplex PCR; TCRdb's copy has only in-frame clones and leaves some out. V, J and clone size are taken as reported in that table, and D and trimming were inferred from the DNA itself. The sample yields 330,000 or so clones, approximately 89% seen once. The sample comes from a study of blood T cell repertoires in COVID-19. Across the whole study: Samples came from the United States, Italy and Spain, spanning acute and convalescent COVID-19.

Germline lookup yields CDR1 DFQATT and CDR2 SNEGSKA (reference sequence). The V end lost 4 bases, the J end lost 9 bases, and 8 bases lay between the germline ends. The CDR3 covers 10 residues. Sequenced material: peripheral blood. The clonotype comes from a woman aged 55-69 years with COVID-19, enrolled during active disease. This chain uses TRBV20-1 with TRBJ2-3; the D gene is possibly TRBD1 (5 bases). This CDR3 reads CSAKPGTQYF. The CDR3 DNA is TGCAGTGCTAAGCCAGGGACGCAGTATTTT.